Here is one T cell receptor beta chain with its context. Its antigen has not been determined. One base away there is no much larger clone; base qualities are not given. Between the mid-2010s and the late 2010s, the patients underwent resection in either Japan or China. Histologic diagnosis of each case was confirmed independently by two lung cancer pathologists on H&E slides. Macro-dissection after pathologic assessment enriched premalignant or tumor cells for nucleic acid extraction. DNA was isolated from FFPE tissue using the AllPrep DNA/RNA FFPE Kit. This record belongs to a study of immune evolution from preneoplasia to lung adenocarcinoma (dated by TCRdb to the early 2020s). For the wider study: HLA loss of heterozygosity was observed in roughly 6.8%, 16% and 36% of AIS, MIA and ADC lesions, respectively, and was not observed in any AAH lesions. The study combined immune gene expression, TCR sequencing and multiplex immunofluorescence to profile immune contexture across lung adenocarcinoma precursors and invasive adenocarcinoma. Resected precursor lesions (AAH, AIS, MIA) and invasive adenocarcinomas were compared with paired morphologically normal lung tissue. The sample size was set by how many specimens were available, not by a prior power calculation. The immune data were combined with whole exome sequencing and methylation data from the same cohort of nodules. The overall cohort was made up of some 49 patients with pulmonary nodules who had surgical resection. The TCR sequencing data were obtained from some 50 patients. According to the study, some 97 samples were used for TCR sequencing. POLYSOLVER was used to infer Class I HLA alleles from exome data, and LOHHLA was used to detect allele-specific HLA loss. General conclusions and limits of the study: Normal lung had the highest top T cell clone frequencies, and these frequencies appeared to fall progressively from AAH through AIS, MIA and invasive adenocarcinoma. T cell clonality was highest in KRAS-mutant nodules compared with EGFR-mutant or double wild-type lesions. Clonality was highest in normal lung, while later-stage lesions appeared to have lower clonality but higher T cell density and diversity. The findings reflected association rather than direct causation, and larger cohorts with long-term follow-up and longitudinal biopsies were considered necessary. Because all patients came from Japan and China, whether the findings apply to Western populations was uncertain.

The immunoSEQ hsTCRbeta Kit was used to sequence TCR beta CDR3 regions from DNA. Per the authors' processing: The ImmunoSEQ Analyzer was used to analyse the TCR sequencing data. T cell clonality was defined as 1 minus Pielou's evenness computed on productive rearrangements. To measure T cell diversity, the inverse Simpson index was applied to productive templates. T cell density was TCR beta template counts normalized to usable DNA, estimated by amplifying and sequencing housekeeping genes. TCR metrics were compared across histologic stages using two-sided Kruskal-Wallis tests. TCRdb obtained this table from immuneACCESS and retained in-frame rearrangements with V and J assigned. These tables miss some clones; where compared with another copy, unresolved V genes account for less than half of the shortfall, and the remainder is unexplained. V, J and clone size are those of that table, while D and trimming were read from the DNA. The sample table lists 6,000 to 8,000 clones, roughly 83% of them with a count of one. The ten biggest clones cover about 2.7% of the sample.

The CDR3 runs 14 amino acids, cysteine and phenylalanine included. The read is trimmed to its CDR3 DNA, 42 bases read in frame from base 1. Cut back by 7 bases and 2 bases, the V and J ends lie 13 bases apart. Taken from the germline V gene (reference sequence), the CDR1 and CDR2 loops are MNHNY and SVGAGI. The sample was FFPE lung adenocarcinoma in situ tissue. Sample cell subset or site, as interpreted from the label and publication: preinvasive adenocarcinoma in situ (AIS). The chain joins TRBV6-6 to TRBJ2-3, with a tentative D call of TRBD1 or TRBD2, each matching 5 bases. The clonotype originates from an older donor with lung adenocarcinoma. The DNA is as follows: TGTGCCAGCAAAGACCCCGGGGCCACAGATACGCAGTATTTT. It encodes CASKDPGATDTQYF.